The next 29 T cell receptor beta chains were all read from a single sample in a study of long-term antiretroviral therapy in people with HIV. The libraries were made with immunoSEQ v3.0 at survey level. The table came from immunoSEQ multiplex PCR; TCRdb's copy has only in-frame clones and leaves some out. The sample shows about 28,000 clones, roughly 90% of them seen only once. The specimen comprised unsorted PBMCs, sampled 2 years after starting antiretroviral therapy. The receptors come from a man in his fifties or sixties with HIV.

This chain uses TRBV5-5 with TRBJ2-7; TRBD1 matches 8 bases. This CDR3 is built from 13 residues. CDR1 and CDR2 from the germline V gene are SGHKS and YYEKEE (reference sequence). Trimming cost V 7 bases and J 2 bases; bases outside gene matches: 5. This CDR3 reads CASGQGNPYEQYF. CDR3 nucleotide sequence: TGTGCCAGCGGACAGGGAAACCCCTACGAGCAGTACTTC.

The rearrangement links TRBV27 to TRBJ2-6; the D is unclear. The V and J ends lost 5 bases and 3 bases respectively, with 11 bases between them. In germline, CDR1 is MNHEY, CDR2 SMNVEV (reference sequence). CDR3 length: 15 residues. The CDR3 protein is CASSPSAFGANVLTF. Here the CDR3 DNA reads TGTGCCAGCAGTCCCAGCGCCTTTGGGGCCAACGTCCTGACTTTC.

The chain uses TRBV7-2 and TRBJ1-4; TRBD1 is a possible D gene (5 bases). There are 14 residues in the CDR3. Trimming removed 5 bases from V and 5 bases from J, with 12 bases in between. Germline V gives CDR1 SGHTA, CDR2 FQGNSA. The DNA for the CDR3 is TGTGCCAGCAGCGACCAGGGAGACAATGAAAAACTGTTTTTT. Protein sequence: CASSDQGDNEKLFF.

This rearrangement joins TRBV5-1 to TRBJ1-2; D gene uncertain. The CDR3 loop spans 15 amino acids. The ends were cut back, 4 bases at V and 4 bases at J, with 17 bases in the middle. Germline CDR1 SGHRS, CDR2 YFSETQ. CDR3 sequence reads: CASSQGPSVGYGYTF. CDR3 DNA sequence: TGCGCCAGCAGCCAAGGACCCTCGGTCGGCTATGGCTACACCTTC.

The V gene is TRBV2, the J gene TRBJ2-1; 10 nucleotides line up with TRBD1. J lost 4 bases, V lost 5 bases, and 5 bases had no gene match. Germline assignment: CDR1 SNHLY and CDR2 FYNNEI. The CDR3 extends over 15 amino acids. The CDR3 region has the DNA TGTGCCAGCAGTAGCTGGGGACAGGGGTACAATGAGCAGTTCTTC. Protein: CASSSWGQGYNEQFF.

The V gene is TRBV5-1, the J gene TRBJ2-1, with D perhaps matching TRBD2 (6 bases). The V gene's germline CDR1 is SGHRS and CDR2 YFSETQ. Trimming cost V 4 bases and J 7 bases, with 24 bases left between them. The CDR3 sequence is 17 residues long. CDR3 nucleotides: TGCGCCAGCAGCCCCCATCCTCTAGCGACGAGAGGGAATGAGCAGTTCTTC. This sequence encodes CASSPHPLATRGNEQFF.

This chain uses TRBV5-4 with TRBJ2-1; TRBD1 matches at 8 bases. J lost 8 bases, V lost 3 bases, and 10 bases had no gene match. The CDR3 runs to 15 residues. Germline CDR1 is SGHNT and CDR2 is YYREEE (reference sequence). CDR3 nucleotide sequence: TGTGCCAGCAGCTCCGGGACAGGCGAGTATGATGAGCAGTTCTTC. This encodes CASSSGTGEYDEQFF.

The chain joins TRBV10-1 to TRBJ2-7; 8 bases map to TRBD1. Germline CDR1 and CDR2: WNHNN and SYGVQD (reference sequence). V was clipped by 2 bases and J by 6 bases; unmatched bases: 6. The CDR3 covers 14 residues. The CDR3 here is CASSEGVRGREQYF. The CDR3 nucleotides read TGCGCCAGCAGTGAGGGCGTCAGGGGGCGCGAGCAGTACTTC.

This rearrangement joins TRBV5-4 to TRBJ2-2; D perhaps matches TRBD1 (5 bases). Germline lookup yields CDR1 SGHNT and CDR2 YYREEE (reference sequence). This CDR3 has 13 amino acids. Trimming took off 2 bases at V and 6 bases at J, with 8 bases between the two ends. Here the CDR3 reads CASSFQGSGELFF. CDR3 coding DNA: TGTGCCAGCAGCTTCCAGGGTTCCGGGGAGCTGTTTTTT.

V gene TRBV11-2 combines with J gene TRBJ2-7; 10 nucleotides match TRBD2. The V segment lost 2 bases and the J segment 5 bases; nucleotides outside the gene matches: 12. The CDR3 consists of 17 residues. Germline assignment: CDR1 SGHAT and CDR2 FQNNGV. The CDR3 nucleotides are TGTGCCAGCAGCTTAAGGGGTAGCGGGGGGCCTTGGGACGAGCAGTACTTC. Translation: CASSLRGSGGPWDEQYF.

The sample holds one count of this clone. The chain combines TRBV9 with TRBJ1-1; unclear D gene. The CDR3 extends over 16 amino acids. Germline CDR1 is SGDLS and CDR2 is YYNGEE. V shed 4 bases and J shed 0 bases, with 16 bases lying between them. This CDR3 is CASSFGINFMNTEAFF. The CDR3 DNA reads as TGTGCCAGCAGCTTCGGAATAAATTTTATGAACACTGAAGCTTTCTTT.

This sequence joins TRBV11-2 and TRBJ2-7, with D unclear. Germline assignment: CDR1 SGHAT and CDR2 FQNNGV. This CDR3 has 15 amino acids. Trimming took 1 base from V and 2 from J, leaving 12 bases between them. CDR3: CASSLVAGPTYEQYF. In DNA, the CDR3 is TGTGCCAGCAGCTTAGTAGCTGGACCGACCTACGAGCAGTACTTC. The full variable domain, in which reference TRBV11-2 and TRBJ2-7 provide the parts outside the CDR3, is EAGVAQSPRYKIIEKRQSVAFWCNPISGHATLYWYQQILGQGPKLLIQFQNNGVVDDSQLPKDRFSAERLKGVDSTLKIQPAKLEDSAVYLCASSLVAGPTYEQYFGPGTRLTVT.

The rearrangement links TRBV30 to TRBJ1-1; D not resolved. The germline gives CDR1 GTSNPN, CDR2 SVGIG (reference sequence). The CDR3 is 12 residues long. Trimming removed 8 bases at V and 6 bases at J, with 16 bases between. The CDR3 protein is CASSAYSPEAFF. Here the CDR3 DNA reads TGTGCCAGCTCAGCGTACAGCCCTGAAGCTTTCTTT.

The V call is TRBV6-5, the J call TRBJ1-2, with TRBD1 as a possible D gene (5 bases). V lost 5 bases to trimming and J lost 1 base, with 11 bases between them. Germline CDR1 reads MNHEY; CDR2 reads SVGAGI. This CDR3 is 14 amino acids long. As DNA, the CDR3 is TGTGCCAGCAGTCGGGACCCCATTAACTATGGCTACACCTTC. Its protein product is CASSRDPINYGYTF.

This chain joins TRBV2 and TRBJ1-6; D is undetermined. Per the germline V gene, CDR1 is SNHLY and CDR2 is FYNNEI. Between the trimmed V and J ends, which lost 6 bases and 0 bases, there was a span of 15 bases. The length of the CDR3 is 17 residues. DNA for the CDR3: TGTGCCAGCAGGGACCGTGCGGTGAGCTCCTATAATTCACCCCTCCACTTT. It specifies CASRDRAVSSYNSPLHF.

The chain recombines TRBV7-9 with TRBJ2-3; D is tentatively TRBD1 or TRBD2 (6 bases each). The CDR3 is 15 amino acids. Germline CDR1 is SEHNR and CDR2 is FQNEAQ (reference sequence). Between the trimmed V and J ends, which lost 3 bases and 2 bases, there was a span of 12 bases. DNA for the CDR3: TGTGCCAGCAGCTTGGGGGGCAGGATCACAGATACGCAGTATTTT. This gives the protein CASSLGGRITDTQYF.

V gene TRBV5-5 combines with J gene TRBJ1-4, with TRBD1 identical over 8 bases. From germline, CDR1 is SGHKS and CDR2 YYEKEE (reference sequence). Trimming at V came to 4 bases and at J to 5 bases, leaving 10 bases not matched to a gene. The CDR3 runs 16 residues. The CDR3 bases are TGTGCCAGCAGCCCTCTCGACAGGGGTGGAAATGAAAAACTGTTTTTT. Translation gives CASSPLDRGGNEKLFF.

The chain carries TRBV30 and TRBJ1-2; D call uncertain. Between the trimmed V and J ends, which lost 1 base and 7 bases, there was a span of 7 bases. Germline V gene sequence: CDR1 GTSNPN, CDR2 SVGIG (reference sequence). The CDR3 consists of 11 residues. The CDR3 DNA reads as TGTGCCTGGAGTGCGACTTTTGGCTACACCTTC. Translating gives CAWSATFGYTF.

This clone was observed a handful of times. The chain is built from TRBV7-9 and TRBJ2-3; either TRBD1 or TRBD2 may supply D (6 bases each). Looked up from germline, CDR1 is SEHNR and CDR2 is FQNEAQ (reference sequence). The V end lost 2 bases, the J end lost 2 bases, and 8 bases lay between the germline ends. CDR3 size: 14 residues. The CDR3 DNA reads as TGTGCCAGCAGCTTAAGGGGGGACACAGATACGCAGTATTTT. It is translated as CASSLRGDTDTQYF.

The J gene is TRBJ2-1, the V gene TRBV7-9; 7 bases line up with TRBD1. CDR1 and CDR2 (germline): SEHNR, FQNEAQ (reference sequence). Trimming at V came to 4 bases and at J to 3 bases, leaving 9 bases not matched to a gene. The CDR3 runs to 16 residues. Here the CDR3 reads CASSYSDRENYNEQFF. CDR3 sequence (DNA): TGTGCCAGCAGCTACTCCGACAGGGAGAACTACAATGAGCAGTTCTTC.

The CDR3: CASSLVGGPYNEQFF. The CDR3 region has the DNA TGTGCCAGCAGCTTGGTCGGGGGCCCCTACAATGAGCAGTTCTTC. V is TRBV5-5 and J is TRBJ2-1; D might be TRBD1 or TRBD2, each matching 6 bases. Germline CDR1 reads SGHKS; CDR2 reads YYEKEE (reference sequence). The germline V and J ends were trimmed by 0 bases and 2 bases, with 9 bases remaining between them. This CDR3 region has 15 residues.

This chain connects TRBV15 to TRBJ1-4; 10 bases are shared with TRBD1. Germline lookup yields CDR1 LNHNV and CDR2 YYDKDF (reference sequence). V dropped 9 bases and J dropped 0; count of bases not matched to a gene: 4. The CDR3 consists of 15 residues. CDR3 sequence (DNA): TGTGCCACGGGGACAGGGGAAACAACTAATGAAAAACTGTTTTTT. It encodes CATGTGETTNEKLFF.

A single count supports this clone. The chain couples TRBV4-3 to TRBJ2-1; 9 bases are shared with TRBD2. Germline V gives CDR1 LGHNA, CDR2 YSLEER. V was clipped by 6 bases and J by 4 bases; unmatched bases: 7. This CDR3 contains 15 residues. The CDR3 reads CASSSLAGIYNEQFF. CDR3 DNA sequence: TGCGCCAGCAGTTCCCTAGCGGGGATATACAATGAGCAGTTCTTC.

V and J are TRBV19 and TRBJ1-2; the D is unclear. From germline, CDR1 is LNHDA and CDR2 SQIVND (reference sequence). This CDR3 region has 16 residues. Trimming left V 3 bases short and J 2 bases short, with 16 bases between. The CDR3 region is CASSISEQRYNYGYTF. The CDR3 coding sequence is TGTGCCAGTAGTATTTCCGAGCAGCGATACAACTATGGCTACACCTTC. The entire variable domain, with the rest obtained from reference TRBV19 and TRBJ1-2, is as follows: DGGITQSPKYLFRKEGQNVTLSCEQNLNHDAMYWYRQDPGQGLRLIYYSQIVNDFQKGDIAEGYSVSREKKESFPLTVTSAQKNPTAFYLCASSISEQRYNYGYTFGSGTRLTVV.

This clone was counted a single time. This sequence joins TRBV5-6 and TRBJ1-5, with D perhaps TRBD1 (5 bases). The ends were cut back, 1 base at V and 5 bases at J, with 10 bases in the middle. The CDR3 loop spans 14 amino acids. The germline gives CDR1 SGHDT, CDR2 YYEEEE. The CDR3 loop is CASSLRRDYQPQHF. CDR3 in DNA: TGTGCCAGCAGCTTGCGCAGGGACTATCAGCCCCAGCATTTT.

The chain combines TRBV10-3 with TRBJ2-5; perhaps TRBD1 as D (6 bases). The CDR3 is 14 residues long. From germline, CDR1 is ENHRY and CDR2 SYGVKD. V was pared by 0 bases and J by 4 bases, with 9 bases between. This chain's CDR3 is CAISESMTGETQYF. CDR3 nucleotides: TGTGCCATCAGTGAGTCGATGACAGGAGAGACCCAGTACTTC.

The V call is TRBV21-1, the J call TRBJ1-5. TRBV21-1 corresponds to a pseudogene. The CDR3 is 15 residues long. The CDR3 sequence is CASTPNPGRSQPQHF. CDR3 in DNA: TGTGCCAGCACCCCTAACCCAGGGAGATCCCAGCCCCAGCATTTT.

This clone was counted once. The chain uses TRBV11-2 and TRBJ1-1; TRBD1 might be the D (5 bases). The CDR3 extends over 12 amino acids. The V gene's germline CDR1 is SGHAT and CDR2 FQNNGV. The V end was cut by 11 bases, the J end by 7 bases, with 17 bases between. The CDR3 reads CAGGSGPDEAFF. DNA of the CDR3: TGTGCCGGGGGGAGCGGTCCAGATGAAGCTTTCTTT.

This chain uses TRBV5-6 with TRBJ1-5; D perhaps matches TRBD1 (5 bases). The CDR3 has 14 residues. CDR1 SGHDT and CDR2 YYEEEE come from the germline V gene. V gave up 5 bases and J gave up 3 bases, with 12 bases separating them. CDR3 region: CASSFGGFNQPQHF. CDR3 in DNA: TGTGCCAGCAGTTTTGGGGGTTTCAATCAGCCCCAGCATTTT.